These T cell receptor beta chains were read from a single sample in a study of T cells after somatic rescue of genetic block. The assay was immunoSEQ multiplex PCR, and TCRdb's table has in-frame clones only and misses some. The table has approximately 15,000 clones, approximately 70% seen once. The sample consisted of peripheral blood mononuclear cells (PBMCs). These receptors all stem from a man between 18 and 35 years old. Each CDR3 is given with its conserved first and last residue. The order of the fields is V gene, J gene, CDR3 protein.

V: TRBV7-8
J: TRBJ1-1
CDR3: CASSLVQGGGTEAFF

V: TRBV5-6
J: TRBJ2-7
CDR3: CASSFQGYEQYF

V: TRBV21-1
J: TRBJ2-7
CDR3: CASSKGATGYYEQYF

V: TRBV28
J: TRBJ1-4
CDR3: CASSRAEKLFF

V: TRBV25-1
J: TRBJ1-6
CDR3: CASSSLSWPNSPLHF

V: TRBV6-6
J: TRBJ2-1
CDR3: CASSYSGRDYNEQFF

V: TRBV15
J: TRBJ2-1
CDR3: CATRSGYNEQFF

V: TRBV5-8
J: TRBJ2-3
CDR3: CASSLAVIAQSTDTQYF

V: TRBV6-5
J: TRBJ2-5
CDR3: CASSYAGLRGETQYF

V: TRBV30
J: TRBJ2-3
CDR3: CAWRLGGIDTQYF

V: TRBV7-3
J: TRBJ2-5
CDR3: CASSLGLAQETQYF

V: TRBV11-2
J: TRBJ2-7
CDR3: CASSFIQGSAEQYF

V: TRBV28
J: TRBJ1-2
CDR3: CASNQGQDYGYTF

V: TRBV7-4
J: TRBJ2-6
CDR3: CASSGGISLTKSGQRPDF

V: TRBV5-1
J: TRBJ1-3
CDR3: CASSLGPGNTIYF

V: TRBV15
J: TRBJ2-5
CDR3: CATSRDRGAETQYF

V: TRBV30
J: TRBJ2-7
CDR3: CAWVGGSRDEQYF

V: TRBV2
J: TRBJ1-1
CDR3: CASSGHERSPEAFF

V: TRBV7-6
J: TRBJ2-7
CDR3: CASSSDPGTLYEQYF

V: TRBV18
J: TRBJ1-5
CDR3: CASSATGSGTYSNQPQHF

V: TRBV30
J: TRBJ2-7
CDR3: CAWSPLAGEQYF

V: TRBV5-1
J: TRBJ2-3
CDR3: CASSLGLRPGLAGTTDTQYF

V: TRBV6-4
J: TRBJ2-7
CDR3: CASSDSMWAGGDEQYF

V: TRBV11-2
J: TRBJ2-2
CDR3: CASSFGTSGGPSTGELFF

V: TRBV5-5
J: TRBJ2-3
CDR3: CASSLEVTSGGSDTQYF

V: TRBV5-1
J: TRBJ1-3
CDR3: CASSLEVSSGNTIYF

V: TRBV5-1
J: TRBJ1-1
CDR3: CASSLGRTEAFF

V: TRBV18
J: TRBJ1-1
CDR3: CASSGQGGNTEAFF

V: TRBV6-5
J: TRBJ1-4
CDR3: CASKGRQVGEKLFF

V: TRBV11-2
J: TRBJ2-7
CDR3: CASSLAPLASYEQYF

V: TRBV5-1
J: TRBJ2-2
CDR3: CASSSLNPSGGRTPGSCFF

V: TRBV21-1
J: TRBJ2-7
CDR3: CASSGPGQGPHEQYF

V: TRBV19
J: TRBJ2-2
CDR3: CASSRLAGVSNTGELFF

V: TRBV6-1
J: TRBJ2-1
CDR3: CASSEMGRNEQFF

V: TRBV9
J: TRBJ2-1
CDR3: CASSTGTGPLNEQFF

V: TRBV5-1
J: TRBJ2-5
CDR3: CASSTLETQYF

V: TRBV5-1
J: TRBJ2-1
CDR3: CASSLAGTNEQFF

V: TRBV30
J: TRBJ2-4
CDR3: CAWSIQGGRGGMSKNIQYF

V: TRBV29-1
J: TRBJ1-1
CDR3: CSVGQGLTEAFF

V: TRBV18
J: TRBJ2-3
CDR3: CASSPERGGLDTQYF

V: TRBV5-1
J: TRBJ2-7
CDR3: CASSFQGYSYEQYF

V: TRBV7-9
J: TRBJ2-1
CDR3: CASSLAGVGDNEQFF

V: TRBV19
J: TRBJ2-4
CDR3: CASSILTGGARNIQYF

V: TRBV5-1
J: TRBJ1-2
CDR3: CASRATLEDGYTF

V: TRBV27
J: TRBJ2-6
CDR3: CASRAGTGFSGANVLTF

V: TRBV10-3
J: TRBJ1-3
CDR3: CAIKLRAEVNTIYF

V: TRBV7-8
J: TRBJ1-2
CDR3: CASSLASGDYGYTF